This TCR beta chain was sequenced in a study of cytomegalovirus exposure and HLA in healthy donors. General study findings and limits: TCR beta V segments were, for the most part, productive about 87% or about 30% of the time in an earlier analysis. TRBV6-2, TRBV6-3 and other indistinguishable V segments were excluded.

Of note for this clone: The antigen is unknown.

A multiplex PCR was run with 60 Vbeta primers and 13 Jbeta primers. Sequenced by immunoSEQ multiplex PCR; TCRdb stores in-frame clones only, minus some. The sample's table shows about 200,000 clones. Between the trimmed V and J ends, which lost 2 bases and 2 bases, there was a span of 12 bases. Germline values: CDR1 LNHDA, CDR2 SQIVND (reference sequence). The CDR3 has 15 residues. The rearrangement uses TRBV19 and TRBJ1-1; D remains ambiguous. What was sequenced was PBMCs. This TCR came from a boy under 18 in good health and CMV-seronegative. CDR3 residues: CASSIRGWLNTEAFF. CDR3 coding DNA: TGTGCCAGTAGTATACGGGGTTGGTTAAACACTGAAGCTTTCTTT.